This T cell receptor beta chain was found in a study of shared clonotypes between healthy human individuals. Findings and limits, study-wide: When compared with the clonotypes that were shared by all four sorted-subset donors, the non-shared clonotypes turned out to have lower generation probabilities.

Data came from immunoSEQ multiplex PCR; TCRdb stores just in-frame clones and leaves some out. This sample yields about 590,000 clones, of which nearly 97% are seen a single time; about 0.11% belongs to the top ten. Selected positively for CCR7 and CD45RO-negative, naive CD8 cells excluded terminally differentiated effector memory CD45RA+ cells. All donors were healthy HIV-negative adults lacking recent acute infections or vaccinations. As concerns this clone: Its antigen remains unknown.

Germline V gene data show CDR1 as GTSNPN and CDR2 as SVGIG (reference sequence). V lost 2 bases, J lost 4 bases, and 5 bases stayed unmatched. The CDR3 extends over 14 amino acids. Sequencing was performed on naive CD8+ T cells sorted from blood. This rearrangement joins TRBV30 to TRBJ2-1; 7 positions agree with TRBD2. The source of this sequence is a woman aged 25 to 39 in good health. The CDR3 region has the DNA TGTGCCTGGAGTTCGCTAGCGGAGTACAATGAGCAGTTCTTC. The encoded protein is CAWSSLAEYNEQFF.